A single sample gave rise to the 14 T cell receptor beta chains below, sequenced in a study of shared clonotypes between healthy human individuals. The method was immunoSEQ multiplex PCR; TCRdb's version includes in-frame clones alone and lacks a portion of them. Among 180,000 or so clones, 85% to 95% were seen once, and the ten largest hold 0.067%. What was sequenced was naive CD4+ T cells sorted from blood. Stated subset: CD45RA+ positively selected. The receptors were gathered from a woman in her twenties or thirties in good health.

Here the CDR3 reads CASSFQGRGGQPQHF. The CDR3 DNA is TGTGCCAGCAGTTTTCAGGGTAGGGGGGGTCAGCCCCAGCATTTT. The rearrangement links TRBV28 to TRBJ1-5; D might be TRBD1 (6 bases). Germline CDR1 and CDR2: MDHEN and SYDVKM. The CDR3 has 15 amino acids. Trimming removed 3 bases at V and 6 bases at J, with 15 bases between. Supplemented by reference TRBV28 and TRBJ1-5, the full variable domain reads DVKVTQSSRYLVKRTGEKVFLECVQDMDHENMFWYRQDPGLGLRLIYFSYDVKMKEKGDIPEGYSVSREKKERFSLILESASTNQTSMYLCASSFQGRGGQPQHFGDGTRLSIL.

This chain joins TRBV19 and TRBJ2-7; 7 positions match TRBD1. V was pared by 5 bases and J by 2 bases, with 12 bases of the junction left unmatched. The CDR3 has 16 amino acids. The V gene's germline CDR1 is LNHDA and CDR2 SQIVND (reference sequence). The CDR3: CASSFVGGQRPYEQYF. Written as DNA, the CDR3 is TGTGCCAGTAGTTTTGTAGGGGGCCAACGCCCCTACGAGCAGTACTTC.

J is TRBJ1-1 and V is TRBV6-1; D ambiguous. The CDR3 is 13 amino acids. Germline V lookup: CDR1 MNHNS, CDR2 SASEGT. V was clipped by 1 base and J by 5 bases, with 8 bases between them. The CDR3 nucleotides read TGTGCCAGCAGTGAAGAAGAAGGGACTGAAGCTTTCTTT. As protein: CASSEEEGTEAFF.

The DNA of the CDR3 is TGTGCCAGCAGCGGCAGGACAGGGCCTTCACCCCTCCACTTT. Protein sequence: CASSGRTGPSPLHF. The chain links TRBV9 to TRBJ1-6, with 8 bases aligning to TRBD1. This CDR3 spans 14 amino acids. Germline CDR1 reads SGDLS; CDR2 reads YYNGEE. V trimming: 3 bases; J trimming: 9 bases; junction bases outside the gene matches: 5.

The rearrangement links TRBV5-1 to TRBJ2-7; D is possibly TRBD2 (5 bases). Trimming removed 1 base from V and 2 bases from J, with 13 bases in between. The CDR3 has 15 residues. CDR1 is SGHRS, CDR2 YFSETQ, per germline. The CDR3 spells CASSLNSAGPYEQYF. The CDR3 DNA is TGCGCCAGCAGCTTGAATTCCGCGGGCCCCTACGAGCAGTACTTC.

This clone was counted only a few times. Other DNA sequences in this specimen translate into the identical CDR3. The V gene is TRBV18, the J gene TRBJ1-5, with unresolved D. Trimming cost V 2 bases and J 4 bases, with 9 bases left between them. Germline CDR1 reads KGHSH; CDR2 reads LQKENI. The CDR3 sequence is 14 residues long. This CDR3 is CASSPGIGNQPQHF. In nucleotides, the CDR3 is TGTGCCAGCTCACCAGGGATTGGAAATCAGCCCCAGCATTTT.

V gene TRBV4-1 combines with J gene TRBJ1-3, with 7 bases that match TRBD1. Per germline, CDR1 MGHRA and CDR2 YSYEKL. The V and J ends lost 4 bases and 2 bases, in that order; junction bases with no gene match: 5. This CDR3 is 15 amino acids long. CDR3 in DNA: TGCGCCAGCAGCCGAGGCAGGGGGACTGGAAACACCATATATTTT. Translating it yields CASSRGRGTGNTIYF.

This rearrangement joins TRBV11-3 to TRBJ2-2; the match to TRBD1 covers 7 bases. The CDR3 totals 15 residues. Looked up from germline, CDR1 is SGHNT and CDR2 is YENEEA. V trimming: 2 bases; J trimming: 6 bases; junction bases outside the gene matches: 6. This CDR3 reads CASSLIGGASGELFF. CDR3 sequence (DNA): TGTGCCAGCAGCTTAATAGGGGGCGCGTCCGGGGAGCTGTTTTTT.

The chain joins TRBV28 to TRBJ2-5; D is possibly TRBD2 (8 bases). The DNA end lines up better with TRBJ2-7; the J call may be wrong. This CDR3 is built from 14 residues. Germline V lookup: CDR1 MDHEN, CDR2 SYDVKM. The DNA of the CDR3 is TGTGCCAGCACCCCGGGACAGCGGGAGAGCGAGCAGTACTTC. This codes for CASTPGQRESEQYF.

Details on this clone: Germline and junction disagree at one end, which may indicate a read error. The chain is built from TRBV4-2 and TRBJ2-7; no firm D call. From germline, CDR1 is LGHNA and CDR2 YNFKEQ. This CDR3 is built from 14 residues. The DNA for the CDR3 is TGTACCAGCAGCCAAGAGAGGACCAGCTACGAGCAGTACTTC. Amino acid sequence: CTSSQERTSYEQYF.

DNA of the CDR3: TGTGCCAGCAGCTTGCTAATCTGGGGCCAAGACGGGGAGCAGTTCTTC. It translates to CASSLLIWGQDGEQFF. The chain uses TRBV5-8 and TRBJ2-1; tentatively, D is TRBD1 (5 bases). Per the germline V gene, CDR1 is SGHTS and CDR2 is YDEGEE. V was shortened by 1 base and J by 10 bases, with 21 bases between the two germline ends. This CDR3 comprises 16 residues.

This chain links TRBV10-3 with TRBJ1-2, with D possibly TRBD1 on 5 matching bases. The CDR3 sequence is 16 residues long. V was clipped by 3 bases and J by 8 bases, with 22 bases between them. CDR1 is ENHRY, CDR2 SYGVKD, per germline. Here the CDR3 reads CAISESNRGSGSGYTF. DNA for the CDR3: TGTGCCATCAGTGAATCCAATAGGGGATCCGGGAGCGGCTACACCTTC.

The V and J genes are TRBV5-6 and TRBJ1-2, with a weak D call TRBD1 (6 bases). V dropped 1 base and J dropped 6 bases, with 22 bases sitting between them. Per the germline V gene, CDR1 is SGHDT and CDR2 is YYEEEE. The CDR3 loop spans 17 amino acids. CDR3 bases: TGTGCCAGCAGCTTGAAGTTCCGAATTGTGTCAGGGGATGGCTACACCTTC. The encoded protein is CASSLKFRIVSGDGYTF.

The J gene is TRBJ1-1, the V gene TRBV6-1, with D possibly matching TRBD1 (5 bases). This CDR3 contains 14 residues. V was shortened by 4 bases and J by 2 bases, with 11 bases between the two germline ends. From germline, CDR1 is MNHNS and CDR2 SASEGT. CDR3 sequence (DNA): TGTGCCAGCAGTGCGGGACCCTACAACACTGAAGCTTTCTTT. Protein: CASSAGPYNTEAFF.